A single sample gave rise to the 9 T cell receptor beta chains below, sequenced in a study of blood T cell repertoires in COVID-19. Clones were read by immunoSEQ multiplex PCR, and TCRdb kept only the in-frame ones, dropping some. The profile covers 130,000 to 150,000 clones, with about 92% appearing a single time and 1.5% to 2% taken by the ten largest. The sequencing sample was made of peripheral blood. The receptors come from a human donor in a cohort sampled during active COVID-19.

CDR3 sequence reads: CASTKGRRVGGNTIYF. DNA of the CDR3: TGTGCCAGCACCAAAGGGCGGAGGGTGGGCGGAAACACCATATATTTT. The rearrangement uses TRBV11-2 and TRBJ1-3; D is uncertain. The germline V gene has CDR1 SGHAT and CDR2 FQNNGV. V was cut by 7 bases and J by 4 bases, with 20 bases left in between. The CDR3 loop spans 16 amino acids.

The chain is built from TRBV7-9 and TRBJ1-5; no definite D call. The germline gives CDR1 SEHNR, CDR2 FQNEAQ (reference sequence). V shed 4 bases and J shed 1 base, with 11 bases lying between them. The CDR3 runs to 15 residues. DNA for the CDR3: TGTGCCAGCAGCTCGTACTCGGGAAGCAATCAGCCCCAGCATTTT. Amino acids: CASSSYSGSNQPQHF.

The CDR3 loop reads CAGTVGNTEAFF. The DNA for the CDR3 is TGTGCCGGGACAGTCGGGAACACTGAAGCTTTCTTT. J is TRBJ1-1 and V is TRBV2, with 7 bases lining up with TRBD1. Per germline, CDR1 SNHLY and CDR2 FYNNEI. The CDR3 sequence is 12 residues long. J lost 1 base, V lost 11 bases, and 4 bases had no gene match.

The chain is built from TRBV18 and TRBJ1-3, with D tentatively TRBD1 (5 bases). The CDR3 runs to 15 residues. Germline V gives CDR1 KGHSH, CDR2 LQKENI. V lost 4 bases, J lost 2 bases, and 12 bases lay in between. The CDR3 nucleotides are TGTGCCAGCTCACAGGGGCCCGGAGCTGGAAACACCATATATTTT. This gives the protein CASSQGPGAGNTIYF.

This clone was seen only a few times. The rearrangement uses TRBV19 and TRBJ1-5; weak D call: TRBD1 (6 bases). V was pared by 5 bases and J by 7 bases, with 15 bases between. The CDR3 has 14 amino acids. Germline V gives CDR1 LNHDA, CDR2 SQIVND (reference sequence). The CDR3 DNA sequence: TGTGCCAGTAGTGCACAGGGATTCGGACAGCCCCAGCATTTT. Residues: CASSAQGFGQPQHF.

This clone came up once. V and J are TRBV11-1 and TRBJ2-2; TRBD1 aligns across 8 bases. CDR1 is SGHAT and CDR2 is FQDESV in the germline V gene (reference sequence). With 4 bases clipped from V and 3 bases from J, the junction kept 4 bases outside the gene matches. The CDR3 has 15 residues. The CDR3 here is CASSYGQGDTGELFF. CDR3 bases: TGTGCCAGCAGCTACGGACAGGGCGACACCGGGGAGCTGTTTTTT.

The chain carries TRBV7-9 and TRBJ2-2, with TRBD2 matching over 12 bases. This CDR3 is 16 amino acids long. V gave up 5 bases and J gave up 6 bases; unmatched junction bases: 7. Germline V lookup: CDR1 SEHNR, CDR2 FQNEAQ (reference sequence). In DNA, the CDR3 is TGTGCCAGCAGCGCTCTAGCGGGGGGGCCGTCCGGGGAGCTGTTTTTT. Its translation is CASSALAGGPSGELFF.

This rearrangement joins TRBV5-1 to TRBJ2-2, with a possible D match to TRBD2 (5 bases). CDR3 length: 14 residues. Looked up from germline, CDR1 is SGHRS and CDR2 is YFSETQ. Between the trimmed V and J ends, which lost 5 bases and 3 bases, there was a span of 11 bases. The CDR3: CASSQRTDTGELFF. Written as DNA, the CDR3 is TGCGCCAGCAGTCAAAGGACTGACACCGGGGAGCTGTTTTTT.

Here the CDR3 DNA reads TGTGCCACCAGCAGAGGGACAGTCAATCAGCCCCAGCATTTT. This gives the protein CATSRGTVNQPQHF. The V call is TRBV15, the J call TRBJ1-5; weak D call: TRBD1 (6 bases). From germline, CDR1 is LNHNV and CDR2 YYDKDF (reference sequence). This CDR3 region has 14 residues. Trimming took off 1 base at V and 3 bases at J, with 7 bases between the two ends.